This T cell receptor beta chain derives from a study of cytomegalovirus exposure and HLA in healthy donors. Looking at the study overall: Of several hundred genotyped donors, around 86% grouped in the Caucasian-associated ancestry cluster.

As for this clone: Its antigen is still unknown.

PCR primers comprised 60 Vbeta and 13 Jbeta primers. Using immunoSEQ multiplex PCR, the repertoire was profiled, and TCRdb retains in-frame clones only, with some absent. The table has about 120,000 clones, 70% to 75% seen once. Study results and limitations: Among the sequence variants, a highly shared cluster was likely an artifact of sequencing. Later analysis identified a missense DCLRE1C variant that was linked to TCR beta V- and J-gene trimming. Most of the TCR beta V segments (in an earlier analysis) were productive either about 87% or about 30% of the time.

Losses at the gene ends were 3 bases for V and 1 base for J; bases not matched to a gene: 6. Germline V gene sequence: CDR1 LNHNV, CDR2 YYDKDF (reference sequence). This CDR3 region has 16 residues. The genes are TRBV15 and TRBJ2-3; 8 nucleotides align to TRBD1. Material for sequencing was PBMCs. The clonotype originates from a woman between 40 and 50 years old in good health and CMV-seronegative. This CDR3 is CATSSRTGRGTDTQYF. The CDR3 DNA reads TGTGCCACCAGCAGTAGGACAGGGAGAGGCACAGATACGCAGTATTTT. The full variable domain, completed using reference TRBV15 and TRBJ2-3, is DAMVIQNPRYQVTQFGKPVTLSCSQTLNHNVMYWYQQKSSQAPKLLFHYYDKDFNNEADTPDNFQSRRPNTSFCFLDIRSPGLGDTAMYLCATSSRTGRGTDTQYFGPGTRLTVL.